This T cell receptor (beta chain) was identified in a study of naive and memory T cell subsets. Points from the study as a whole: Between naive and memory subsets, TCR abundance power law exponents differed. A few larger clonotypes appeared in naive repertoires, especially CD8, possibly memory cells re-expressing CD45RA. In naive cells, over 90% of TCR sequences were seen only once. RNA-based TCR counts may shift with T cell activation and differentiation.

Germline-derived CDR1 and CDR2 are DFQATT and SNEGSKA (reference sequence). The V end was cut by 1 base, the J end by 7 bases, with 14 bases between. This CDR3 region has 14 residues. Two oligonucleotides, mixed equimolar, formed the beta constant-region primer covering TRBC1 and TRBC2. Nested alpha and beta constant-region primers with the SP2 primer drove four PCR rounds on ligated cDNA. Ligation attached a single-stranded oligonucleotide with a 12-nucleotide UMI and the SP2 primer to the cDNA 3' end. TCRdb reprocessed the UMI-ligation and nested PCR reads via MiXCR and lists one record per CDR3 protein. This sample has 85,000 to 130,000 distinct CDR3 sequences; approximately 14% occur once, and the top ten carry 2.8%. This clonotype has more than one count but fewer than ten. Its antigen is not identified.

This sequence joins TRBV20-1 and TRBJ2-4, with TRBD2 as a possible D gene (7 bases). The receptor comes from a human donor in good health. The sample was naive CD8+ T cells from blood. This chain's CDR3 is CSARVRGPWNIQYF. As DNA, the CDR3 is TGCAGTGCTAGAGTGCGGGGGCCATGGAACATTCAGTACTTC.